These 16 T cell receptor beta chains came from one sample sequenced in a study of cytomegalovirus exposure and HLA in healthy donors. PCR primers comprised 60 Vbeta and 13 Jbeta primers. Some clones are missing from TCRdb's copy, which holds only in-frame ones; the method was immunoSEQ multiplex PCR. The table includes more than 85,000 clones, around 78% detected once. The sequencing input was PBMCs. Every receptor here comes from a male donor in good health and CMV-seronegative.

This clone was counted a single time. V gene TRBV5-1 combines with J gene TRBJ1-4; unclear D gene. The CDR3 has 15 residues. Germline CDR1 is SGHRS and CDR2 is YFSETQ. The V end lost 3 bases, the J end lost 3 bases, and 12 bases lay between the germline ends. This chain's CDR3 is CASSSSPVANEKLFF. CDR3 nucleotides: TGCGCCAGCAGCTCCTCTCCTGTAGCTAATGAAAAACTGTTTTTT.

This clone appeared a single time. The J gene is TRBJ1-1, the V gene TRBV11-1; a weak D match, TRBD1 (6 bases). V was trimmed by 5 bases and J by 1 base, leaving 11 bases between them. The CDR3 is 14 residues long. Germline CDR1 reads SGHAT; CDR2 reads FQDESV (reference sequence). The CDR3 is CASSPDRQNTEAFF. The CDR3 coding sequence is TGTGCCAGCAGCCCGGACAGACAGAACACTGAAGCTTTCTTT.

J is TRBJ1-1 and V is TRBV7-9; D may be TRBD1 (6 bases). The CDR3 length is 12 residues. Looked up from germline, CDR1 is SEHNR and CDR2 is FQNEAQ (reference sequence). Trimming removed 5 bases from V and 8 bases from J, with 12 bases in between. The CDR3 reads CASSIQGAEAFF. DNA of the CDR3: TGTGCCAGCAGCATACAGGGAGCCGAAGCTTTCTTT.

The chain is built from TRBV4-1 and TRBJ2-5; 10 bases are a match to TRBD2. This CDR3 is built from 16 residues. The V segment lost 3 bases and the J segment 5 bases; nucleotides outside the gene matches: 9. Germline-derived CDR1 and CDR2 are MGHRA and YSYEKL. CDR3 sequence reads: CASSQFEREGLETQYF. CDR3 nucleotides: TGCGCCAGCAGCCAGTTCGAGCGGGAGGGCCTTGAGACCCAGTACTTC.

Only one count was recorded for this clone. The rearrangement joins TRBV27 to TRBJ2-1; the D gene is possibly TRBD1 (5 bases). Germline CDR1 is MNHEY and CDR2 is SMNVEV (reference sequence). The CDR3 totals 14 residues. V gave up 3 bases and J gave up 2 bases, with 8 bases separating them. CDR3 sequence (DNA): TGTGCCAGCAGTTTTAGGGGTGCCTACAATGAGCAGTTCTTC. This gives the protein CASSFRGAYNEQFF.

The rearrangement links TRBV13 to TRBJ2-2; D perhaps matches TRBD2 (7 bases). Germline CDR1 PRHDT, CDR2 FYEKMQ (reference sequence). The CDR3 runs to 14 residues. Trimming left V 4 bases short and J 7 bases short, with 13 bases between. CDR3 residues: CASSWGGSGGELFF. In DNA, the CDR3 is TGTGCCAGCAGCTGGGGGGGCTCAGGCGGGGAGCTGTTTTTT.

This chain links TRBV30 with TRBJ1-3; D remains ambiguous. Germline lookup yields CDR1 GTSNPN and CDR2 SVGIG (reference sequence). Trimming stripped 3 bases from V and 3 bases from J, with 15 bases between. This CDR3 contains 15 residues. As DNA, the CDR3 is TGTGCCTGGAGCTTCGGGATGGACCTTGGAAACACCATATATTTT. It is translated as CAWSFGMDLGNTIYF. The full variable domain, completed using reference TRBV30 and TRBJ1-3, is SQTIHQWPATLVQPVGSPLSLECTVEGTSNPNLYWYRQAAGRGLQLLFYSVGIGQISSEVPQNLSASRPQDRQFILSSKKLLLSDSGFYLCAWSFGMDLGNTIYFGEGSWLTVV.

The chain carries TRBV15 and TRBJ2-2; D may be TRBD2 (6 bases). Germline V CDR1 and CDR2: LNHNV, YYDKDF (reference sequence). V was cut by 8 bases and J by 3 bases, with 28 bases left in between. CDR3 length: 19 residues. The CDR3 nucleotides are TGTGCCACCGCAATTCCAACTAATTGGGCTAGCGAAGACACCGGGGAGCTGTTTTTT. It codes for CATAIPTNWASEDTGELFF.

This clone was counted only a few times. This rearrangement joins TRBV18 to TRBJ2-1; 10 bases are shared with TRBD2. V lost 3 bases and J lost 5; bases outside the gene matches: 7. Looked up from germline, CDR1 is KGHSH and CDR2 is LQKENI. The CDR3 loop spans 16 amino acids. The CDR3 DNA follows: TGTGCCAGCTCACCGAAGCGGCTAGCGGGAGACAATGAGCAGTTCTTC. Translation gives CASSPKRLAGDNEQFF.

The chain joins TRBV5-6 to TRBJ1-2, with 8 bases aligning to TRBD1. In germline, CDR1 is SGHDT, CDR2 YYEEEE. With 0 bases clipped from V and 6 bases from J, the junction kept 7 bases outside the gene matches. This CDR3 comprises 15 residues. DNA for the CDR3: TGTGCCAGCAGCTTGGGGCAGGGGGCGTGGGATGGCTACACCTTC. Translation: CASSLGQGAWDGYTF.

The chain combines TRBV7-8 with TRBJ1-1; D remains ambiguous. Looked up from germline, CDR1 is SGHVS and CDR2 is FQNEAQ. V lost 3 bases and J 4 bases, leaving 12 bases between the germline ends. This CDR3 spans 14 amino acids. The CDR3 nucleotides are TGTGCCAGCAGCTTGGTCTCTATTCGCACTGAAGCTTTCTTT. It encodes CASSLVSIRTEAFF.

This clone was picked up one time. V gene TRBV12-2 combines with J gene TRBJ2-4; whether TRBD2, the table's D call, matches the DNA was not checked. TRBV12-2 is noted as a pseudogene. This CDR3 is 19 amino acids long. Here the CDR3 DNA reads TGTGCAAGTCTCCTTATTAGCGGGAGGGCCTGTAGCGCCAAAAACATTCAGTACTTC. Protein: CASLLISGRACSAKNIQYF.

The chain employs TRBV18 and TRBJ2-7; 7 positions match TRBD1. Per the germline V gene, CDR1 is KGHSH and CDR2 is LQKENI. V was clipped by 3 bases and J by 7 bases; unmatched bases: 6. This CDR3 is 13 amino acids long. This chain's CDR3 is CASSPDRASEQYF. Here the CDR3 DNA reads TGTGCCAGCTCACCCGACAGGGCCTCAGAGCAGTACTTC. Drawing the rest from reference TRBV18 and TRBJ2-7, the complete variable domain is NAGVMQNPRHLVRRRGQEARLRCSPMKGHSHVYWYRQLPEEGLKFMVYLQKENIIDESGMPKERFSAEFPKEGPSILRIQQVVRGDSAAYFCASSPDRASEQYFGPGTRLTVT.

V usage is TRBV5-1 and J usage is TRBJ2-1; 8 nucleotides line up with TRBD1. Trimming removed 4 bases from V and 0 bases from J; junction bases left unmatched: 3. The germline gives CDR1 SGHRS, CDR2 YFSETQ. This CDR3 has 15 amino acids. In DNA, the CDR3 is TGCGCCAGCAGCAAAGACAGGGGCTCCTACAATGAGCAGTTCTTC. Translation gives CASSKDRGSYNEQFF.

This chain joins TRBV28 and TRBJ2-5; TRBD2 matches 13 bases. Germline trimming cut 4 bases from V and 2 bases from J; bases unmatched to any gene: 7. This CDR3 is 17 amino acids long. Germline V gene sequence: CDR1 MDHEN, CDR2 SYDVKM. The CDR3 nucleotides read TGTGCCAGCAGTTCCTCGGGACTAGCGGGATATCAAGAGACCCAGTACTTC. The encoded protein is CASSSSGLAGYQETQYF. The variable domain in full, with the rest retrieved from reference TRBV28 and TRBJ2-5, is DVKVTQSSRYLVKRTGEKVFLECVQDMDHENMFWYRQDPGLGLRLIYFSYDVKMKEKGDIPEGYSVSREKKERFSLILESASTNQTSMYLCASSSSGLAGYQETQYFGPGTRLLVL.

V gene TRBV7-2 combines with J gene TRBJ1-2, with TRBD1 identical over 7 bases. Germline-derived CDR1 and CDR2 are SGHTA and FQGNSA. The CDR3 has 15 amino acids. The ends lost 4 bases at V and 1 base at J; junction bases unmatched: 6. In DNA form, the CDR3 reads TGTGCCAGCAGCTCCCGACAGGGAGGTAACTATGGCTACACCTTC. As protein: CASSSRQGGNYGYTF.